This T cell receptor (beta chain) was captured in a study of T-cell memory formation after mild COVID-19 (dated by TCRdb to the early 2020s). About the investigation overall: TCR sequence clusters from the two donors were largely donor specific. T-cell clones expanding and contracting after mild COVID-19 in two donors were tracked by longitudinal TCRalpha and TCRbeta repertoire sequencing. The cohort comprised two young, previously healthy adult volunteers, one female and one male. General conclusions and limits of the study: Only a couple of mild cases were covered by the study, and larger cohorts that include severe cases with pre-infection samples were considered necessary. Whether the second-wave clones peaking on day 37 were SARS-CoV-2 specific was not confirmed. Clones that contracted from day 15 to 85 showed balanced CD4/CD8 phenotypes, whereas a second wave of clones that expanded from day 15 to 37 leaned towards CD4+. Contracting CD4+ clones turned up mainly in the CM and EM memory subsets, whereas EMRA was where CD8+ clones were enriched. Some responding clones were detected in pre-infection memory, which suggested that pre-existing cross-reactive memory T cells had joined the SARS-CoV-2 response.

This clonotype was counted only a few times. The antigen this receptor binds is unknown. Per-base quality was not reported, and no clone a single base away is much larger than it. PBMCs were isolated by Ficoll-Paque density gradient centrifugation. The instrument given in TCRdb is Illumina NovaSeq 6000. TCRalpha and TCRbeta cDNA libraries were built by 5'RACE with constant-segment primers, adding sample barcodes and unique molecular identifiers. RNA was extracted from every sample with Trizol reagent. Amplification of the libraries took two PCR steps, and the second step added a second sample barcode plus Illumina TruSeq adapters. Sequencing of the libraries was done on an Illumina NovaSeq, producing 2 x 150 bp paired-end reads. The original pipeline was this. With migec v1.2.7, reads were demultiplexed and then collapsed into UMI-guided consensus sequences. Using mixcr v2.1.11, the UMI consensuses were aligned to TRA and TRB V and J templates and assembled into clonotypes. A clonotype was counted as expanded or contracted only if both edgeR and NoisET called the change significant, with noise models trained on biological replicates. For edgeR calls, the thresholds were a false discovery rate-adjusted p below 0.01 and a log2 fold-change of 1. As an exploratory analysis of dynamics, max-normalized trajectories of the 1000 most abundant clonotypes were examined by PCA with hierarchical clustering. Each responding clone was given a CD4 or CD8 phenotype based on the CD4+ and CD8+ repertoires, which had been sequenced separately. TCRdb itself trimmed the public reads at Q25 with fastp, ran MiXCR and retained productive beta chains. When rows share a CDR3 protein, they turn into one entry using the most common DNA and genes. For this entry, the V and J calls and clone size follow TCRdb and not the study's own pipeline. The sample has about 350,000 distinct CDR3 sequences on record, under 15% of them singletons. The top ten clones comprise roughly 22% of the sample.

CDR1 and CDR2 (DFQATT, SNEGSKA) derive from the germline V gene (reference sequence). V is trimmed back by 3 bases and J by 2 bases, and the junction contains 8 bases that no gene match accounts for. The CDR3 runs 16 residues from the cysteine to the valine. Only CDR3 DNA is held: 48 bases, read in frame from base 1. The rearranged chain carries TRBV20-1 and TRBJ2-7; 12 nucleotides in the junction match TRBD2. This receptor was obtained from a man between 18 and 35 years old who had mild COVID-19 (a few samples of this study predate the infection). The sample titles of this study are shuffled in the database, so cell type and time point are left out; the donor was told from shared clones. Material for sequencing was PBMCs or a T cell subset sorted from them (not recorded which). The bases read TGCAGTGCTAGGGTACAACTAGCGGGGGGCCCCTACGAGCAGTACGTC. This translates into CSARVQLAGGPYEQYV.